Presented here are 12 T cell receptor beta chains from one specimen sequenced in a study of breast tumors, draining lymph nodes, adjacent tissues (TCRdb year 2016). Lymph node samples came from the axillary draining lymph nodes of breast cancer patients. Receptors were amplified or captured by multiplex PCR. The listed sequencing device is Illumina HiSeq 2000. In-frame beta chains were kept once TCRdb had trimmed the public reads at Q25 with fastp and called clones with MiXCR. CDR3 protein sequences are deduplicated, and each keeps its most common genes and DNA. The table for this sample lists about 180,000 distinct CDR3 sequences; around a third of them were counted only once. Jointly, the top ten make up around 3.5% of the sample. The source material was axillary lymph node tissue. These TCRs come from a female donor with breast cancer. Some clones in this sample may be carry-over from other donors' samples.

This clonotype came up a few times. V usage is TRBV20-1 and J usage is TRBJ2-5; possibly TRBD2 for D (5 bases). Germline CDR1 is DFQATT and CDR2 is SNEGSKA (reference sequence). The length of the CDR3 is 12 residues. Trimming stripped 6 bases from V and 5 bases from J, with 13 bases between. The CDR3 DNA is TGCAGTGCCCGGGATGTGGGGGAGACCCAGTACTTC. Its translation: CSARDVGETQYF.

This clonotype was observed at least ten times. This CDR3 reads CASSTLQGYGYTF. Here the CDR3 DNA reads TGTGCCAGCAGCACCCTCCAGGGTTATGGCTACACCTTC. The V gene is TRBV9, the J gene TRBJ1-2; a weak D match, TRBD1 (5 bases). V lost 4 bases and J lost 5, with 12 bases in between. Germline V lookup: CDR1 SGDLS, CDR2 YYNGEE. The CDR3 covers 13 residues.

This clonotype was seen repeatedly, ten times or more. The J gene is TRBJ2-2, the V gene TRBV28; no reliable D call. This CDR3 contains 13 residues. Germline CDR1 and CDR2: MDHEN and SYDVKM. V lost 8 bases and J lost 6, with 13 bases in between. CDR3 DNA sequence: TGTGCCAGCGCCGGGCCACGCTCCGGGGAGCTGTTTTTT. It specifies CASAGPRSGELFF.

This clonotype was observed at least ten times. The CDR3 loop reads CASSFPPGGTEQYF. CDR3 DNA: TGTGCCAGCAGTTTCCCCCCGGGGGGGACCGAGCAGTACTTC. The V and J genes are TRBV6-2 or TRBV6-3 and TRBJ2-7, with TRBD2 matching over 8 bases. The CDR3 is 14 residues long. The ends lost 4 bases at V and 6 bases at J; junction bases unmatched: 8. Germline V gene data show CDR1 as MNHEY and CDR2 as SVGEGT.

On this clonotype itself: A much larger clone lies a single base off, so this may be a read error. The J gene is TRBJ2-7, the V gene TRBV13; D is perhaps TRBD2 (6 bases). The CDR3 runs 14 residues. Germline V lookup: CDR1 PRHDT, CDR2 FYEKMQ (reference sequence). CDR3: CATFSRGGSCEQYF. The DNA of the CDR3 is TGTGCCACCTTCTCACGCGGAGGGTCCTGCGAGCAGTACTTC.

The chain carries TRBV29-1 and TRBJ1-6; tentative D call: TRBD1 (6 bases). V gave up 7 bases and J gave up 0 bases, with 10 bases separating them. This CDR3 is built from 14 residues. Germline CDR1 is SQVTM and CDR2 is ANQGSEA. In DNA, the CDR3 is TGCAGCGCCAGGGACAACTCCTATAATTCACCCCTCCACTTT. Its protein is CSARDNSYNSPLHF.

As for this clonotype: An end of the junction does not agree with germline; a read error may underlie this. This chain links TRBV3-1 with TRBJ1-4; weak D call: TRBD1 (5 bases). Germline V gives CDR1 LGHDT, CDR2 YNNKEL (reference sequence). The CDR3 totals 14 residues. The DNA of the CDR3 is TGCGCCAGCAGCTCCGGCGGGGCTAATGAAAAACTGTCTTTT. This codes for CASSSGGANEKLSF.

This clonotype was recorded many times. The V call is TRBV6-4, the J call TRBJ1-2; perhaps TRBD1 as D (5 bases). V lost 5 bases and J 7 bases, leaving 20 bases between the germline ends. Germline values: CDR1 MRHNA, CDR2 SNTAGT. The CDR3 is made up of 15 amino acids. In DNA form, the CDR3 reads TGTGCCAGCAGTCACGGGGAGGGCCCTGGGGGTGGCTACACCTTC. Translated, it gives CASSHGEGPGGGYTF.

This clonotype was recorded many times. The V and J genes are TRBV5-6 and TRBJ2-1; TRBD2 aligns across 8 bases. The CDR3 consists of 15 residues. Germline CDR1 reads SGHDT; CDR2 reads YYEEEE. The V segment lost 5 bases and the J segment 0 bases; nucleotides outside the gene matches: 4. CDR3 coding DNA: TGTGCCAGCAGTCGACGGGAGGGCTCCTACAATGAGCAGTTCTTC. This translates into CASSRREGSYNEQFF. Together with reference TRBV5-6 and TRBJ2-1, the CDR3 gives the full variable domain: DAGVTQSPTHLIKTRGQQVTLRCSPKSGHDTVSWYQQALGQGPQFIFQYYEEEERQRGNFPDRFSGHQFPNYSSELNVNALLLGDSALYLCASSRREGSYNEQFFGPGTRLTVL.

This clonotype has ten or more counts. CDR3 region: CAWEVSGSMYNEQFF. In DNA form, the CDR3 reads TGTGCCTGGGAGGTTAGCGGGAGTATGTACAATGAGCAGTTCTTC. J is TRBJ2-1 and V is TRBV30, with 9 bases identical to TRBD2. In germline, CDR1 is GTSNPN, CDR2 SVGIG (reference sequence). The CDR3 consists of 15 residues. The ends lost 5 bases at V and 4 bases at J; junction bases unmatched: 9.

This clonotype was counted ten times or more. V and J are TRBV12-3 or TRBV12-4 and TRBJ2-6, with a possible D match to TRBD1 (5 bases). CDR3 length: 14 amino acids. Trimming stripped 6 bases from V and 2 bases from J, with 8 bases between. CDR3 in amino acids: CASSQGPGANVLTF. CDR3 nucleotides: TGTGCCAGCAGCCAGGGTCCTGGGGCCAACGTCCTGACTTTC.

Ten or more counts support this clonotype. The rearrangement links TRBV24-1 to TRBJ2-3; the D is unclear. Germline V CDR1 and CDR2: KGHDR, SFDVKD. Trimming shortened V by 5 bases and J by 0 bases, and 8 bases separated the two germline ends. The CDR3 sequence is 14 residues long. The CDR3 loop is CATSVADSTDTQYF. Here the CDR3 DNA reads TGTGCCACCAGTGTCGCTGACAGCACAGATACGCAGTATTTT.